This T cell receptor beta chain was sequenced in a study of blood T cell repertoires in COVID-19. Study-level information: T cells, B-cell-depleted T cells, or PBMCs provided the cDNA or gDNA that served as material.

This clone has only one observation. Trimming cost V 3 bases and J 5 bases; bases outside gene matches: 7. The CDR3 loop spans 16 amino acids. The germline gives CDR1 KGHDR, CDR2 SFDVKD. Original handling: How many nucleated cells were present was estimated from reference gene primer amplification. The table came from immunoSEQ multiplex PCR; TCRdb's copy has only in-frame clones and leaves some out. V, J and clone size were drawn from that table, and D and trimming were deduced from the DNA. The repertoire has around 60,000 clones, 70% to 90% of them found once; the top ten carry roughly 1.2%. The sequencing input was peripheral blood. The chain combines TRBV24-1 with TRBJ2-5; 11 bases match TRBD1. This receptor was taken from a man between 40 and 49 years old with acute or convalescent COVID-19. CDR3 region: CATSDPGQGASETQYF. The CDR3 DNA is TGTGCCACCAGTGATCCCGGACAGGGGGCTTCGGAGACCCAGTACTTC.